Each of the 10 T cell receptor beta chains below was sequenced from the same sample in a study of CXCR3-negative and CXCR3-positive naive CD8 T cells. Libraries of TRB cDNA were made by 5' RACE and carried UMIs. Reprocessing the 5' RACE reads, TCRdb reports a single entry for every CDR3 protein and omits DNA. The repertoire table contains roughly 29,000 distinct CDR3 sequences. Sequencing used memory CD8+ T cells from blood. The receptors were sampled from a human donor in good health. Some clones in this sample may be carry-over from other donors' samples.

The chain uses TRBV14 and TRBJ2-3; the D gene TCRdb calls, TRBD1, cannot be checked with no DNA. This CDR3 contains 15 residues. Germline values: CDR1 SGHDN, CDR2 FVKESK. The CDR3 is CASSDGTASTDTQYF.

The chain is built from TRBV20-1 and TRBJ2-4; checking the TCRdb D call of TRBD2 is not possible without DNA. Germline CDR1 DFQATT, CDR2 SNEGSKA (reference sequence). This CDR3 has 14 residues. The CDR3 spells CSARDSGARDIQYF.

J is TRBJ2-1 and V is TRBV4-1. The germline V gene has CDR1 MGHRA and CDR2 YSYEKL. The CDR3 sequence is 14 residues long. The CDR3 loop is CASSQVNSYNEQFF.

The chain combines TRBV9 with TRBJ2-7; as DNA is missing, the TRBD1 call by TCRdb cannot be tested. Germline V CDR1 and CDR2: SGDLS, YYNGEE. This CDR3 is built from 15 residues. CDR3: CASSDGQGVSYEQYF.

The V gene is TRBV19, the J gene TRBJ2-1; TCRdb names TRBD1, which stays unverified in the absence of DNA. The germline CDR1 and CDR2 sequences are LNHDA and SQIVND (reference sequence). The CDR3 extends over 13 amino acids. The CDR3 region is CASSIVGAGEQFF.

This chain joins TRBV20-1 and TRBJ1-1; TCRdb's D call, TRBD1, is unchecked because there is no DNA. Per the germline V gene, CDR1 is DFQATT and CDR2 is SNEGSKA (reference sequence). The CDR3 contains 13 residues. The CDR3 spells CSARDQGDTEAFF.

The genes are TRBV29-1 and TRBJ1-2. Per germline, CDR1 SQVTM and CDR2 ANQGSEA. The CDR3 totals 12 residues. The CDR3 sequence is CSVTRDLYGYTF.

The rearrangement links TRBV12-3 or TRBV12-4 to TRBJ2-2; the D call of TRBD1 rests on TCRdb alone, since no DNA is present to check it. The CDR3 extends over 17 amino acids. The CDR3 is CASSLRSREEHTGELFF.

The rearrangement uses TRBV24-1 and TRBJ2-2. The CDR3 spans 11 residues. CDR1 is KGHDR, CDR2 SFDVKD, per germline. The CDR3 sequence: CATSVLGELFF.

This chain uses TRBV29-1 with TRBJ2-1; the D call from TCRdb, TRBD1, cannot be confirmed without DNA. This CDR3 comprises 12 residues. The germline V gene encodes CDR1 SQVTM and CDR2 ANQGSEA. CDR3 sequence: CSAGGARGEQFF.